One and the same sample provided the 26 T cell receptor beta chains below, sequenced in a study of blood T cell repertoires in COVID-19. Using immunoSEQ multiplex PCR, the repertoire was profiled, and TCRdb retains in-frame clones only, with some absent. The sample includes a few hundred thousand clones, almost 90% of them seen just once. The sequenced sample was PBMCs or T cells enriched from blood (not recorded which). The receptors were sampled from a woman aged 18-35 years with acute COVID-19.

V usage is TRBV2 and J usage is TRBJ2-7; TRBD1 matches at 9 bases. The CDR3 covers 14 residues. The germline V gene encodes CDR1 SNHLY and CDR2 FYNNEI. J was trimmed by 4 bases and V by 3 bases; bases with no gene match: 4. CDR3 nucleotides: TGTGCCAGCAGTGACAGGACAGGGGAATACGAGCAGTACTTC. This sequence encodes CASSDRTGEYEQYF.

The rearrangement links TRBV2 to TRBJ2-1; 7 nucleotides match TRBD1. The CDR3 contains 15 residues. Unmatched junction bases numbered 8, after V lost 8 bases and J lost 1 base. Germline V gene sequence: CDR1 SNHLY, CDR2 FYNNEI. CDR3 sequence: CASLAGGTSYNEQFF. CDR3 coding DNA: TGTGCCAGCCTGGCAGGGGGAACTTCCTACAATGAGCAGTTCTTC.

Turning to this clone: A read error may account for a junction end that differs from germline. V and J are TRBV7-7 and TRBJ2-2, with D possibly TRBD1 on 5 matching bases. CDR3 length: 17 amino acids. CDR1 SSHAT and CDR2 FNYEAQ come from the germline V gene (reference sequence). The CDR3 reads CASSFNAPGRYSGELFF. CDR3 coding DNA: TGTGCTAGCAGCTTCAACGCCCCAGGGCGATATAGCGGGGAGCTGTTTTTT.

CDR3 residues: CASSSRTGQGENTEAFF. The CDR3 coding sequence is TGTGCCAGCAGTTCGCGGACCGGACAGGGCGAGAACACTGAAGCTTTCTTT. The genes are TRBV27 and TRBJ1-1, with 8 bases matching TRBD1. The CDR3 contains 17 residues. V lost 4 bases to trimming and J lost 1 base; unmatched junction nucleotides: 11. The germline V gene encodes CDR1 MNHEY and CDR2 SMNVEV (reference sequence).

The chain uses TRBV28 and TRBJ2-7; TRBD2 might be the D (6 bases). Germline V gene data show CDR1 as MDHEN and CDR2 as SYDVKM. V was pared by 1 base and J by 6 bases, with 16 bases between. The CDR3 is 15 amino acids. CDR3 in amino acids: CASSLSGAGGLEQYF. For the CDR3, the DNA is TGTGCCAGCAGTTTATCGGGAGCGGGTGGTCTCGAGCAGTACTTC. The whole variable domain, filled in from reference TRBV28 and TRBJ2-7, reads DVKVTQSSRYLVKRTGEKVFLECVQDMDHENMFWYRQDPGLGLRLIYFSYDVKMKEKGDIPEGYSVSREKKERFSLILESASTNQTSMYLCASSLSGAGGLEQYFGPGTRLTVT.

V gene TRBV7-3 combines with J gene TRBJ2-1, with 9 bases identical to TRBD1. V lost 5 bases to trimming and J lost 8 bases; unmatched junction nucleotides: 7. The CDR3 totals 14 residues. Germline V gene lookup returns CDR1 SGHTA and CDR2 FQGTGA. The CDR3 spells CASSPGTGNHEQFF. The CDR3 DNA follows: TGTGCCAGCAGCCCAGGGACAGGGAACCATGAGCAGTTCTTC.

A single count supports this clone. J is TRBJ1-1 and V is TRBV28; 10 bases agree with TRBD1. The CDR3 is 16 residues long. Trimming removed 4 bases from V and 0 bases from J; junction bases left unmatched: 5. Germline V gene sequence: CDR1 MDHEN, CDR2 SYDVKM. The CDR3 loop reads CASSWGQGPMNTEAFF. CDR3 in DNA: TGTGCCAGCAGTTGGGGACAGGGGCCGATGAACACTGAAGCTTTCTTT.

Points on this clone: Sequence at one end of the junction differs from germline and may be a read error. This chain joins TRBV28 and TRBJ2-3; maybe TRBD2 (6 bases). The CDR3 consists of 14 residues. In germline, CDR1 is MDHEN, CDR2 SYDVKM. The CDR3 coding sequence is TGTGCCAGCATTTCGGAAACTAGCACAGCTACGCAGTATTTT. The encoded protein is CASISETSTATQYF.

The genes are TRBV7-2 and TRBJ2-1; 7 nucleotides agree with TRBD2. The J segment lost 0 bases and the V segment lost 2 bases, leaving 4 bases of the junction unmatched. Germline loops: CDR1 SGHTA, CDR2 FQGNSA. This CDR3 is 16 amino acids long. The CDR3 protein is CASSLTSASSYNEQFF. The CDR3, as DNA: TGTGCCAGCAGCTTAACTAGCGCAAGCTCCTACAATGAGCAGTTCTTC.

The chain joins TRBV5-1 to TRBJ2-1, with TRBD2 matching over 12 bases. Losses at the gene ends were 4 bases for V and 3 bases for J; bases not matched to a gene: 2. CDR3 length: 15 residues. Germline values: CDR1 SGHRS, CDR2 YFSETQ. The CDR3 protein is CASSRTSGNYNEQFF. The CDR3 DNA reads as TGCGCCAGCAGCAGGACTAGCGGGAACTACAATGAGCAGTTCTTC. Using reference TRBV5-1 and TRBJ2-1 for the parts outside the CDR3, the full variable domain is KAGVTQTPRYLIKTRGQQVTLSCSPISGHRSVSWYQQTPGQGLQFLFEYFSETQRNKGNFPGRFSGRQFSNSRSEMNVSTLELGDSALYLCASSRTSGNYNEQFFGPGTRLTVL.

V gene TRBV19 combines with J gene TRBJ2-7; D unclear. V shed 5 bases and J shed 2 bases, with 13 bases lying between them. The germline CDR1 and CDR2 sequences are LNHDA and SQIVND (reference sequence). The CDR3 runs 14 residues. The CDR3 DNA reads TGTGCCAGTAGTTCCCCGGGTCTTCCCTACGAGCAGTACTTC. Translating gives CASSSPGLPYEQYF.

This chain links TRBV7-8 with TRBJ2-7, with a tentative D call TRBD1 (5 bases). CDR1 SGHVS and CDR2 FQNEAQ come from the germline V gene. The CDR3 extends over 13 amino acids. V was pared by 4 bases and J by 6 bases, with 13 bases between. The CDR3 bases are TGTGCCAGCAGCTCTAGGACAAACGGCGAGCAGTACTTC. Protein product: CASSSRTNGEQYF.

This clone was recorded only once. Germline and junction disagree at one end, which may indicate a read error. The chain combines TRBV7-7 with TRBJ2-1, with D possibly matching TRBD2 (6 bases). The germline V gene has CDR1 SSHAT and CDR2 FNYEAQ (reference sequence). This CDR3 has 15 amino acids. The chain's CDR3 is CASSLLAGRYNEQFF. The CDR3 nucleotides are TGTGCTAGCAGCTTACTTGCGGGGCGCTACAATGAGCAGTTCTTC.

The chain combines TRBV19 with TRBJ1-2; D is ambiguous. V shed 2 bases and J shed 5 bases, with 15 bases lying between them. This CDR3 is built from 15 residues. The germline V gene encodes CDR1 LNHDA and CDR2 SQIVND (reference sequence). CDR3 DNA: TGTGCCAGTAGTATACCTTGGGCAGCTTCTTATGGCTACACCTTC. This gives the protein CASSIPWAASYGYTF.

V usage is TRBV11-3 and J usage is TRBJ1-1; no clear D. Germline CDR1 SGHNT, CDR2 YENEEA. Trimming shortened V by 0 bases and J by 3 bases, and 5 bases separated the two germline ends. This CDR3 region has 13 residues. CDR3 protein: CASSLERDTEAFF. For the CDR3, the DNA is TGTGCCAGCAGCTTAGAACGGGACACTGAAGCTTTCTTT.

DNA for the CDR3: TGTGCTAGTGGACCAGGACAGGGGGCCTTATCCGAGCAGTACTTC. Its protein product is CASGPGQGALSEQYF. The genes are TRBV12-5 and TRBJ2-7; 11 bases map to TRBD1. Trimming took 6 bases from V and 6 from J; bases not matched to a gene: 10. The length of the CDR3 is 15 residues. Germline V gene lookup returns CDR1 LGHNT and CDR2 FRNRAP.

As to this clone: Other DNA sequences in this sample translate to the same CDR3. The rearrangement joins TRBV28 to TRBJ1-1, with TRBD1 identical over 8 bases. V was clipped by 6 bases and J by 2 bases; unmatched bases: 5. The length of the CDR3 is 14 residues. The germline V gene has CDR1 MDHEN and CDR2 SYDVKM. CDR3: CASSPGQGNTEAFF. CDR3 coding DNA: TGTGCCAGCAGCCCCGGACAGGGCAACACTGAAGCTTTCTTT.

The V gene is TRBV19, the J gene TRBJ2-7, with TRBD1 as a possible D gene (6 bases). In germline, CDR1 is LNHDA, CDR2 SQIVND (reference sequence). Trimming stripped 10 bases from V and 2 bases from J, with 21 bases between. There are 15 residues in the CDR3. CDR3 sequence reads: CATSDSPSEAYEQYF. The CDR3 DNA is TGTGCCACCTCGGACAGTCCAAGTGAAGCCTACGAGCAGTACTTC.

CDR3 sequence: CASSYIQGWTEAFF. The CDR3 region has the DNA TGTGCCAGCAGCTACATACAGGGGTGGACTGAAGCTTTCTTT. This sequence joins TRBV7-9 and TRBJ1-1, with TRBD1 matching over 7 bases. V shed 4 bases, J shed 5 bases, and the junction held 7 bases outside the gene matches. Germline CDR1 SEHNR, CDR2 FQNEAQ (reference sequence). This CDR3 has 14 amino acids.

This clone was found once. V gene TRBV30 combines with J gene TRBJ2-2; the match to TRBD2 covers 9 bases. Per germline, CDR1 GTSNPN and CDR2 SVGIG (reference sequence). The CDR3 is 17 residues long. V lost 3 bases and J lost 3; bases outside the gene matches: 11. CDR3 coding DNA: TGTGCCTGGAGGACCTGGGGTGAGCGGGGGGACACCGGGGAGCTGTTTTTT. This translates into CAWRTWGERGDTGELFF.

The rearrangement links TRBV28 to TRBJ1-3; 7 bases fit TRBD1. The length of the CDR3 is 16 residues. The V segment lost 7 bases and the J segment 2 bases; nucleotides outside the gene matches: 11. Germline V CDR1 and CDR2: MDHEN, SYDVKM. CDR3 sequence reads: CASIFRQGEAGNTIYF. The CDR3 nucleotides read TGTGCCAGCATTTTTCGACAGGGAGAAGCTGGAAACACCATATATTTT.

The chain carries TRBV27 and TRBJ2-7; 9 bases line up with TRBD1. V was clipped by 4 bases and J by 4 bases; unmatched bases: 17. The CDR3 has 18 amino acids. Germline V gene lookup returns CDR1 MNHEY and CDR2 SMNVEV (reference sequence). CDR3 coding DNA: TGTGCCAGCAGTTCCTATGTGGTATCGGGGACAGGGTTGTACGAGCAGTACTTC. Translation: CASSSYVVSGTGLYEQYF.

Written as DNA, the CDR3 is TGTGCCAGCAGCCAAGTGGGACAGGGGGGCGAGCAGTACTTC. Its translation is CASSQVGQGGEQYF. This chain uses TRBV3-1 (or the pseudogene TRBV3-2) with TRBJ2-7; 11 nucleotides agree with TRBD1. Trimming removed 1 base from V and 6 bases from J; junction bases left unmatched: 2. There are 14 residues in the CDR3. The germline V gene has CDR1 LGHDT and CDR2 YNNKEL (reference sequence).

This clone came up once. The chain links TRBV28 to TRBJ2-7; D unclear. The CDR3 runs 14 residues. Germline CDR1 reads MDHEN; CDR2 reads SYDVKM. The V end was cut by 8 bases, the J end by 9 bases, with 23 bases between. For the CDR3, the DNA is TGTGCCAGCTTTGGGCTTACGAGTGCATATTCGCAGTACTTC. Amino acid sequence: CASFGLTSAYSQYF.

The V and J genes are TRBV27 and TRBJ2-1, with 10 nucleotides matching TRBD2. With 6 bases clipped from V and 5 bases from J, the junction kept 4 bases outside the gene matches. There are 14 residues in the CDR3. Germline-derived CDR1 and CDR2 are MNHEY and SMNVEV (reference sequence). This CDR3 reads CASRLAGGNNEQFF. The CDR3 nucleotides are TGTGCCAGCAGATTAGCGGGAGGAAACAATGAGCAGTTCTTC.

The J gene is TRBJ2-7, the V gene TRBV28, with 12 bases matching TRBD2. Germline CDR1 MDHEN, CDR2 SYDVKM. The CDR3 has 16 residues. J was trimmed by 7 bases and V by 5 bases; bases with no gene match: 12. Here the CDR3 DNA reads TGTGCCAGCAGTCCACGGACTAGCGGGACCTGGGGGGAGCAGTACTTC. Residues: CASSPRTSGTWGEQYF.